The clone carrying this T cell receptor beta chain came up once. The V gene's germline CDR1 is MNHEY and CDR2 SVGAGI. CDR3 length equals 15 residues. J lost 3 bases, V lost 7 bases, and 11 bases had no gene match. Seattle enrolled patients during active infection and tracked them longitudinally. These data belong to a study of blood T cell repertoires in COVID-19. On the study more broadly: COVID-19 samples collected from the United States, Italy and Spain covered acute and convalescent phases. PBMCs, B-cell-depleted T cells, or T cells provided the cDNA or gDNA that made up the material.

In the original processing: For nucleated cells, counts were estimated from reference gene primer amplification. The repertoire was sequenced with immunoSEQ multiplex PCR; TCRdb's copy has only in-frame clones and lacks some. Clonal size and the V and J genes are those of that table, whereas D and trimming came from the DNA. Of about 230,000 clones in the sample, 86% were seen once. This clonotype originated in a man aged 50-60 years with COVID-19, enrolled during active disease. The chain is built from TRBV6-5 and TRBJ1-1; 7 bases align to TRBD1. What was sequenced was peripheral blood. The CDR3 DNA follows: TGTGCCAGCACCGTCTTCGGGACAGCGTACACTGAAGCTTTCTTT. As protein: CASTVFGTAYTEAFF.